This T cell receptor (beta chain) was retrieved from a study of cytomegalovirus exposure and HLA in healthy donors. Trimming took off 6 bases at V and 7 bases at J, with 12 bases between the two ends. The germline gives CDR1 SQVTM, CDR2 ANQGSEA. The CDR3 runs 12 residues. As concerns this clone: Antigen: not known.

Overall study results and limits: TCR beta chains numbering more than 150 were designated cytomegalovirus-associated. Analyses of presence and absence presupposed an approximately uniform sequencing depth across donors. Analyzed later, most CMV-associated TCR beta chains appeared HLA-restricted.

The PCR employed 60 Vbeta primers together with 13 Jbeta primers. Clones were read by immunoSEQ multiplex PCR, and TCRdb kept only the in-frame ones, dropping some. The sample features 180,000 or so clones, with about 0.74% in its top ten. The chain couples TRBV29-1 to TRBJ2-2, with D perhaps TRBD2 (6 bases). This TCR was sampled from a boy aged 10-17 years in good health and CMV-seronegative. Sample: PBMCs. CDR3 sequence: CSVPEGGGELFF. CDR3 bases: TGCAGCGTCCCCGAGGGAGGCGGGGAGCTGTTTTTT.